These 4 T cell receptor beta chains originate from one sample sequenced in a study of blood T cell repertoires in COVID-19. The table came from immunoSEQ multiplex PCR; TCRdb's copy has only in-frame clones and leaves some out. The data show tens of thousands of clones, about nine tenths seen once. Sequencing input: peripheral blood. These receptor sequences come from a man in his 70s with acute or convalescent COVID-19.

CDR3 region: CASSPRSGFGDEQFF. The CDR3 region has the DNA TGTGCCAGCAGTCCCCGTAGCGGGTTTGGGGATGAGCAGTTCTTC. The rearrangement uses TRBV7-9 and TRBJ2-1; 7 bases align to TRBD2. V shed 6 bases, J shed 8 bases, and the junction held 13 bases outside the gene matches. Germline V gene lookup returns CDR1 SEHNR and CDR2 FQNEAQ (reference sequence). This CDR3 has 15 residues. The whole variable domain, filled in from reference TRBV7-9 and TRBJ2-1, reads DTGVSQNPRHKITKRGQNVTFRCDPISEHNRLYWYRQTLGQGPEFLTYFQNEAQLEKSRLLSDRFSAERPKGSFSTLEIQRTEQGDSAMYLCASSPRSGFGDEQFFGPGTRLTVL.

CDR3 DNA sequence: TGTGCCAGCAGCTTAGAACTAGCGGCCTTCGCCGGGGAGCTGTTTTTT. Protein product: CASSLELAAFAGELFF. The chain recombines TRBV7-7 with TRBJ2-2, with 8 nucleotides matching TRBD2. This CDR3 comprises 16 residues. Germline V gene data show CDR1 as SSHAT and CDR2 as FNYEAQ (reference sequence). V was pared by 1 base and J by 6 bases, with 7 bases of the junction left unmatched.

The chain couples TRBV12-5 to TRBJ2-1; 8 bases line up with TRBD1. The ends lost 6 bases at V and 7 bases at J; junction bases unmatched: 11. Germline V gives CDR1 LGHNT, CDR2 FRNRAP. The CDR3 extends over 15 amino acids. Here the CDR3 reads CASGSDRGLANEQFF. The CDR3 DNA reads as TGTGCTAGTGGATCCGACAGGGGTTTGGCGAATGAGCAGTTCTTC. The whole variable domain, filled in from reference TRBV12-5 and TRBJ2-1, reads DARVTQTPRHKVTEMGQEVTMRCQPILGHNTVFWYRQTMMQGLELLAYFRNRAPLDDSGMPKDRFSAEMPDATLATLKIQPSEPRDSAVYFCASGSDRGLANEQFFGPGTRLTVL.

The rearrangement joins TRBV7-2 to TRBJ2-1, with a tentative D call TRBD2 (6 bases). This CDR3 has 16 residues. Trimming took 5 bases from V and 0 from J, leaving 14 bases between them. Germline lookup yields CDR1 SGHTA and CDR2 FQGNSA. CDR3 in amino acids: CASSLISGGSYNEQFF. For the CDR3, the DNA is TGTGCCAGCAGCCTCATTAGCGGAGGCTCCTACAATGAGCAGTTCTTC. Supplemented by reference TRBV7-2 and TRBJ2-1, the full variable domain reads GAGVSQSPSNKVTEKGKDVELRCDPISGHTALYWYRQSLGQGLEFLIYFQGNSAPDKSGLPSDRFSAERTGGSVSTLTIQRTQQEDSAVYLCASSLISGGSYNEQFFGPGTRLTVL.